This TCR beta chain was identified during a study of blood T cell repertoires in COVID-19. Study context: Italy, Spain and the United States were the sources of the convalescent and acute COVID-19 samples.

CDR1 and CDR2 (germline): MNHEY, SVGAGI. The V end lost 0 bases, the J end lost 3 bases, and 11 bases lay between the germline ends. The CDR3 covers 15 residues. Original processing notes: Nucleated cell number was recorded as an estimate derived from reference gene primer amplification. TCRdb's table, derived via immunoSEQ multiplex PCR, lists solely in-frame clones and lacks some. V, J and clone size reflect that table, while D and trimming were determined from the DNA. The sample includes around 360,000 clones, around 87% of them seen just once. The participants were between about 18 and 95 years old and came from some 23 US areas. In regard to this clone: Other DNA sequences in the sample encode the same CDR3.

The gene calls are TRBV6-5 and TRBJ1-2, with D possibly being TRBD1 (6 bases). This TCR came from a man aged 40-55 years in a cohort exposed to, infected with or recovered from COVID-19 (not recorded which). The specimen was PBMCs or T cells enriched from blood (not recorded which). CDR3: CASSYSAKGDYGYTF. DNA of the CDR3: TGTGCCAGCAGTTACTCGGCAAAGGGGGACTATGGCTACACCTTC.